Below, 21 T cell receptor beta chains from the same sample are listed, as sequenced in a study of blood T cell repertoires in COVID-19. Sequenced by immunoSEQ multiplex PCR; TCRdb stores in-frame clones only, minus some. The sample has about 160,000 clones; 90% to 95% are singletons. Sequenced input: peripheral blood. The origin of the receptors is a woman aged 45-65 years with acute or convalescent COVID-19.

The chain combines TRBV14 with TRBJ2-5; no clear D. The CDR3 is 14 amino acids. Germline assignment: CDR1 SGHDN and CDR2 FVKESK. Trimming left V 0 bases short and J 3 bases short, with 8 bases between. The CDR3 protein is CASSQEIRKETQYF. The CDR3, as DNA: TGTGCCAGCAGCCAAGAGATCAGGAAAGAGACCCAGTACTTC.

Only one count was recorded for this clone. The chain carries TRBV4-2 and TRBJ1-1; 8 bases are a match to TRBD1. Looked up from germline, CDR1 is LGHNA and CDR2 is YNFKEQ. J lost 5 bases, V lost 0 bases, and 5 bases had no gene match. This CDR3 spans 15 amino acids. CDR3 in DNA: TGTGCCAGCAGCCAAGATCGGACAGGGAATACTGAAGCTTTCTTT. Residues: CASSQDRTGNTEAFF.

In this sample, this clone turned up once. The CDR3 protein is CASSPTGNQPQHF. The CDR3 nucleotides read TGCGCCAGCTCCCCGACAGGGAATCAGCCCCAGCATTTT. This rearrangement joins TRBV10-2 to TRBJ1-5; 7 bases are shared with TRBD1. V trimming: 8 bases; J trimming: 4 bases; junction bases outside the gene matches: 5. The germline gives CDR1 WSHSY, CDR2 SAAADI. There are 13 residues in the CDR3.

V is TRBV3-1 (or the pseudogene TRBV3-2) and J is TRBJ2-7; D remains ambiguous. The V end lost 4 bases, the J end lost 8 bases, and 18 bases lay between the germline ends. Germline CDR1 and CDR2: LGHDT and YNNKEL (reference sequence). This CDR3 contains 14 residues. The CDR3 protein is CASSPYSSFSQQYF. Here the CDR3 DNA reads TGTGCCAGCAGCCCCTACTCGTCGTTTTCCCAGCAGTACTTC.

V is TRBV6-4 and J is TRBJ2-2, with 10 bases fitting TRBD2. The ends lost 4 bases at V and 1 base at J; junction bases unmatched: 6. CDR1 MRHNA and CDR2 SNTAGT come from the germline V gene. The CDR3 has 17 amino acids. DNA of the CDR3: TGTGCCAGCAGTGTTCTAGCGGGGGCCTTGAACACCGGGGAGCTGTTTTTT. Translation: CASSVLAGALNTGELFF.

V and J are TRBV7-2 and TRBJ2-1; possibly TRBD2 for D (5 bases). The CDR3 sequence is 13 residues long. V shed 5 bases and J shed 7 bases, with 12 bases lying between them. Germline CDR1 and CDR2: SGHTA and FQGNSA. As DNA, the CDR3 is TGTGCCAGCAGCAAACTGAGGGCGAATGAGCAGTTCTTC. Translation: CASSKLRANEQFF.

This clone appeared once. The J gene is TRBJ1-2, the V gene TRBV18; the match to TRBD1 covers 8 bases. The CDR3 contains 12 residues. V was clipped by 5 bases and J by 6 bases; unmatched bases: 2. Germline V gene lookup returns CDR1 KGHSH and CDR2 LQKENI. Here the CDR3 DNA reads TGTGCCAGCTCAACGACAGGGGATGGCTACACCTTC. Protein sequence: CASSTTGDGYTF.

The gene calls are TRBV24-1 and TRBJ2-7; D perhaps matches TRBD2 (6 bases). V was clipped by 4 bases and J by 13 bases, with 13 bases between them. Germline V lookup: CDR1 KGHDR, CDR2 SFDVKD. The CDR3 runs 11 residues. The CDR3 loop reads CATSEGLRSYF. In DNA form, the CDR3 reads TGTGCCACCAGTGAAGGACTAAGATCTTACTTC.

The chain's CDR3 is CATSRPRGVGDTEAFF. In DNA form, the CDR3 reads TGTGCCACCAGCAGACCCAGGGGGGTTGGAGACACTGAAGCTTTCTTT. V usage is TRBV15 and J usage is TRBJ1-1; the match to TRBD1 covers 7 bases. Trimming removed 2 bases from V and 3 bases from J; junction bases left unmatched: 9. The CDR3 is 16 residues long. Germline CDR1 reads LNHNV; CDR2 reads YYDKDF (reference sequence).

This rearrangement joins TRBV30 to TRBJ2-5; 10 bases match TRBD2. The J segment lost 5 bases and the V segment lost 0 bases, leaving 6 bases of the junction unmatched. The V gene's germline CDR1 is GTSNPN and CDR2 SVGIG (reference sequence). The CDR3 sequence is 15 residues long. The CDR3 DNA is TGTGCCTGGAGTGTAAGGAGCGGGAGGGGGGAGACCCAGTACTTC. Its protein is CAWSVRSGRGETQYF. Combining the CDR3 with reference TRBV30 and TRBJ2-5 gives the whole variable domain SQTIHQWPATLVQPVGSPLSLECTVEGTSNPNLYWYRQAAGRGLQLLFYSVGIGQISSEVPQNLSASRPQDRQFILSSKKLLLSDSGFYLCAWSVRSGRGETQYFGPGTRLLVL.

The chain has TRBV19 and TRBJ2-3; maybe TRBD1 (5 bases). V lost 0 bases and J 1 base, leaving 8 bases between the germline ends. Germline lookup yields CDR1 LNHDA and CDR2 SQIVND (reference sequence). This CDR3 is 15 amino acids long. The CDR3 region is CASSIEGRGTDTQYF. The CDR3 bases are TGTGCCAGTAGTATAGAGGGCAGGGGCACAGATACGCAGTATTTT.

The chain employs TRBV4-3 and TRBJ2-3; TRBD1 aligns across 9 bases. V was clipped by 3 bases and J by 5 bases; unmatched bases: 6. The germline V gene has CDR1 LGHNA and CDR2 YSLEER. There are 15 residues in the CDR3. CDR3 DNA sequence: TGCGCCAGCAGCCAGGGACAGGGAGTAGTAGATACGCAGTATTTT. This sequence encodes CASSQGQGVVDTQYF.

V and J are TRBV7-2 and TRBJ1-3; possible D gene TRBD1, 5 bases. From germline, CDR1 is SGHTA and CDR2 FQGNSA. Deletions cut 1 base from V and 0 bases from J, with 10 bases between. There are 16 residues in the CDR3. As DNA, the CDR3 is TGTGCCAGCAGCTTAGTAGGGGCAAACTCTGGAAACACCATATATTTT. Protein: CASSLVGANSGNTIYF. Supplemented by reference TRBV7-2 and TRBJ1-3, the full variable domain reads GAGVSQSPSNKVTEKGKDVELRCDPISGHTALYWYRQSLGQGLEFLIYFQGNSAPDKSGLPSDRFSAERTGGSVSTLTIQRTQQEDSAVYLCASSLVGANSGNTIYFGEGSWLTVV.

V gene TRBV9 combines with J gene TRBJ1-4, with 7 positions matching TRBD1. The trim removed 4 bases at V and 6 bases at J, leaving 9 bases unmatched. The CDR3 runs 15 residues. Germline V lookup: CDR1 SGDLS, CDR2 YYNGEE. CDR3 loop: CASSRNRGWDEKLFF. The CDR3 DNA sequence: TGTGCCAGCAGCCGGAACAGGGGATGGGATGAAAAACTGTTTTTT.

The chain couples TRBV19 to TRBJ1-1, with 8 positions matching TRBD1. From germline, CDR1 is LNHDA and CDR2 SQIVND (reference sequence). The CDR3 is made up of 14 amino acids. V lost 6 bases and J lost 4; bases outside the gene matches: 7. This CDR3 reads CASSPDRGITEAFF. Written as DNA, the CDR3 is TGTGCCAGTAGCCCCGACAGGGGAATCACTGAAGCTTTCTTT.

The V and J genes are TRBV29-1 and TRBJ1-1; the D gene is possibly TRBD1 (5 bases). Trimming left V 4 bases short and J 3 bases short, with 12 bases between. Germline-derived CDR1 and CDR2 are SQVTM and ANQGSEA. This CDR3 region has 13 residues. The CDR3 sequence is CSVGLGGDTEAFF. As DNA, the CDR3 is TGCAGCGTTGGGCTGGGAGGGGACACTGAAGCTTTCTTT.

This chain uses TRBV19 with TRBJ1-5, with D unclear. CDR3 size: 13 residues. Trimming removed 6 bases from V and 5 bases from J, with 11 bases in between. CDR1 is LNHDA, CDR2 SQIVND, per germline (reference sequence). CDR3 loop: CASRTQFDQPQHF. The CDR3 DNA reads as TGTGCCAGTAGGACACAATTCGATCAGCCCCAGCATTTT.

This chain uses TRBV5-4 with TRBJ2-7; unclear D gene. This CDR3 is 15 amino acids long. Germline V gives CDR1 SGHNT, CDR2 YYREEE (reference sequence). V dropped 0 bases and J dropped 1 base, with 11 bases sitting between them. CDR3 protein: CASSLDQAGSYEQYF. The CDR3 nucleotides are TGTGCCAGCAGCTTGGATCAGGCAGGATCCTACGAGCAGTACTTC.

V usage is TRBV5-4 and J usage is TRBJ2-5; D is undetermined. V lost 4 bases and J 5 bases, leaving 15 bases between the germline ends. CDR1 SGHNT and CDR2 YYREEE come from the germline V gene (reference sequence). The CDR3 length is 14 residues. CDR3 nucleotide sequence: TGTGCCAGCAGCGCTGAGGTGGTTGGGGAGACCCAGTACTTC. Encoded protein: CASSAEVVGETQYF.

The chain joins TRBV29-1 to TRBJ2-7; the D is unclear. V was shortened by 0 bases and J by 3 bases, with 15 bases between the two germline ends. The germline gives CDR1 SQVTM, CDR2 ANQGSEA. The CDR3 sequence is 15 residues long. CDR3: CSVEDSSNTGYEQYF. CDR3 DNA: TGCAGCGTTGAAGATTCCTCAAATACCGGCTACGAGCAGTACTTC.

The chain carries TRBV27 and TRBJ2-3; 8 positions match TRBD1. Germline V gives CDR1 MNHEY, CDR2 SMNVEV (reference sequence). The CDR3 is 15 amino acids. J was trimmed by 6 bases and V by 10 bases; bases with no gene match: 15. The CDR3 reads CATGRQGAIGDTQYF. The CDR3 nucleotides are TGTGCCACCGGCAGGCAGGGGGCAATCGGGGATACGCAGTATTTT.